These 2 T cell receptor beta chains were sequenced from one sample in a study of T cell responses to AZD1222 COVID-19 vaccine. TCRdb keeps only in-frame clones here, not all; method: immunoSEQ multiplex PCR. The repertoire holds roughly 110,000 clones, with around 91% as singletons. Here the sequenced sample was peripheral blood, taken on day 0 of AZD1222 vaccination. Receptor source: an adult in good health.

The chain recombines TRBV4-2 with TRBJ1-4; D call uncertain. The germline V gene has CDR1 LGHNA and CDR2 YNFKEQ. Trimming cost V 0 bases and J 5 bases, with 4 bases left between them. This CDR3 comprises 13 residues. The CDR3 region has the DNA TGTGCCAGCAGCCAAGATCTCAATGAAAAACTGTTTTTT. Translated: CASSQDLNEKLFF.

The chain uses TRBV12-5 and TRBJ1-3, with 7 bases aligning to TRBD1. J gave up 2 bases and V 6 bases, and 4 bases lay outside the gene matches. The CDR3 has 14 residues. Germline CDR1 reads LGHNT; CDR2 reads FRNRAP. Here the CDR3 reads CASGWDSPGNTIYF. CDR3 DNA sequence: TGTGCTAGTGGCTGGGACAGTCCTGGAAACACCATATATTTT.